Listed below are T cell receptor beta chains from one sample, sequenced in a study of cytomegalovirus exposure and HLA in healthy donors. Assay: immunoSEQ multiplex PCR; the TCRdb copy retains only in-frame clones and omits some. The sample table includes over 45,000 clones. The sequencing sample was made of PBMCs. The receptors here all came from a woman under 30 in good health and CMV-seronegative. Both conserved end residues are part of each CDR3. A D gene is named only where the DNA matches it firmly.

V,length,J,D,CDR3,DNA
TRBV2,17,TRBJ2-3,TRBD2,CASRGGTSGRSGDTQYF,TGTGCCAGCAGAGGAGGGACTAGCGGGAGATCGGGAGATACGCAGTATTTT
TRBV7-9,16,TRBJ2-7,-,CASTSRGARNLYEQYF,TGTGCCAGCACTTCTCGGGGGGCCCGTAATCTTTACGAGCAGTACTTC
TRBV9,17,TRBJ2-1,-,CASSASGLPRGLNEQFF,TGTGCCAGCAGCGCGTCGGGACTGCCACGAGGGTTGAATGAGCAGTTCTTC
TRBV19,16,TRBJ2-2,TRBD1,CASSMGQGAAIGELFF,TGTGCCAGTAGTATGGGACAGGGGGCCGCTATAGGGGAGCTGTTTTTT
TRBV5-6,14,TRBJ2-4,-,CASSLEEGLNIQYF,TGTGCCAGCAGCTTGGAAGAGGGTCTGAACATTCAGTACTTC
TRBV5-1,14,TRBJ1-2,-,CASSLEGSNYGYTF,TGCGCCAGCAGCTTAGAGGGATCCAACTATGGCTACACCTTC
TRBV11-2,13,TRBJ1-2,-,CASSLSQVYGYTF,TGTGCCAGCAGCTTATCACAGGTCTATGGCTACACCTTC
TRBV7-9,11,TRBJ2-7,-,CASSLGAEQYF,TGTGCCAGCAGCTTAGGAGCCGAGCAGTACTTC
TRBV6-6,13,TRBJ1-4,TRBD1,CASSFGQVTFSVF,TGTGCCAGCAGTTTCGGACAGGTTACCTTCTCCGTTTTC
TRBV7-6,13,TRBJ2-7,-,CASSSAGPYEQYF,TGTGCCAGCAGCTCCGCAGGGCCGTACGAGCAGTACTTC
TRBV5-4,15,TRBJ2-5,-,CASSPGVVGLETQYF,TGTGCCAGCAGCCCCGGGGTGGTGGGATTGGAGACCCAGTACTTC